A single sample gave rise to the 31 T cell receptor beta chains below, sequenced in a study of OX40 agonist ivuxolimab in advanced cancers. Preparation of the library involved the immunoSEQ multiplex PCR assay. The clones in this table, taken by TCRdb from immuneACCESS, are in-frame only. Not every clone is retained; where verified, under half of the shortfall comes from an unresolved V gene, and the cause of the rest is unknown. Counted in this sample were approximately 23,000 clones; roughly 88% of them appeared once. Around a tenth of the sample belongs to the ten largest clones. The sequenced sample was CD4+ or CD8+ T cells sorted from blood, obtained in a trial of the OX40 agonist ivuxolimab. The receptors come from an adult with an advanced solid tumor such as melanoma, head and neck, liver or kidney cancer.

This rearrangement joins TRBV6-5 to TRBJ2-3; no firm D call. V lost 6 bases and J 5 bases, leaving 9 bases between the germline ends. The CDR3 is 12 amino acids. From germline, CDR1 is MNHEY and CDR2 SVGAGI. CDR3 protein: CASSPVGDTQYF. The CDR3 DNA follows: TGTGCCAGCAGCCCCGTAGGAGATACGCAGTATTTT.

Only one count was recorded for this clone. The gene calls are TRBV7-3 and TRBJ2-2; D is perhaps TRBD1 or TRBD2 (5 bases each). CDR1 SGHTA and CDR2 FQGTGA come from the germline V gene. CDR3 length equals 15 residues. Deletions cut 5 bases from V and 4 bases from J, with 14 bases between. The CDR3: CASSPVGPPTGELFF. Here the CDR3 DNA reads TGTGCCAGCAGCCCAGTGGGACCCCCCACCGGGGAGCTGTTTTTT.

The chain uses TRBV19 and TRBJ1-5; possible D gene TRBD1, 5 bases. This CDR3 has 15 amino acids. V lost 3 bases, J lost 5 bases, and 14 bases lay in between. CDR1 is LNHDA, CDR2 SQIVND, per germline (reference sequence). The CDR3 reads CASSMGRVADQPQHF. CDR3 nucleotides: TGTGCCAGTAGTATGGGCAGGGTGGCCGATCAGCCCCAGCATTTT.

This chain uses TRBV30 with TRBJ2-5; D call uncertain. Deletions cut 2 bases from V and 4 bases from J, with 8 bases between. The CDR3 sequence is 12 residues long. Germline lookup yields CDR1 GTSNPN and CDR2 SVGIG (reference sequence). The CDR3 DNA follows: TGTGCCTGGAGTCGAGGAGTAGAGACCCAGTACTTC. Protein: CAWSRGVETQYF.

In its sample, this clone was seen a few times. In DNA form, the CDR3 reads TGCGCCAGCAGCCACCCCGGGGGACAGACGAACACTGAAGCTTTCTTT. Translation gives CASSHPGGQTNTEAFF. The chain has TRBV4-1 and TRBJ1-1, with 7 nucleotides matching TRBD1. Per germline, CDR1 MGHRA and CDR2 YSYEKL. The V segment lost 3 bases and the J segment 1 base; nucleotides outside the gene matches: 8. The CDR3 has 16 amino acids.

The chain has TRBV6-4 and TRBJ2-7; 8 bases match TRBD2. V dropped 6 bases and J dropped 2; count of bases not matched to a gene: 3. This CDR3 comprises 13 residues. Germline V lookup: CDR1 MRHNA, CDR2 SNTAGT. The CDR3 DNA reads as TGTGCCAGCAGGAAGGGACTAGCCTACGAGCAGTACTTC. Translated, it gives CASRKGLAYEQYF.

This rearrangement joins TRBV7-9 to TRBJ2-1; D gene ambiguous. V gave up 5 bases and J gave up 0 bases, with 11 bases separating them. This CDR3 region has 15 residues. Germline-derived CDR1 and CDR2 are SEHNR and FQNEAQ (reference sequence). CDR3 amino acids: CASSPVVGSYNEQFF. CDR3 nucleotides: TGTGCCAGCAGCCCAGTTGTCGGCTCCTACAATGAGCAGTTCTTC. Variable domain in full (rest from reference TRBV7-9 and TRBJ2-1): DTGVSQNPRHKITKRGQNVTFRCDPISEHNRLYWYRQTLGQGPEFLTYFQNEAQLEKSRLLSDRFSAERPKGSFSTLEIQRTEQGDSAMYLCASSPVVGSYNEQFFGPGTRLTVL.

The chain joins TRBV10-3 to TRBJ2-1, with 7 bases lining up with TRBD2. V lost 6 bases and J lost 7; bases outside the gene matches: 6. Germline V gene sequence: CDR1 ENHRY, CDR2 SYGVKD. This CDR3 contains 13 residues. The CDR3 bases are TGTGCCATCAGCTTAAGCGGGGAGAATGAGCAGTTCTTC. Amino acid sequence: CAISLSGENEQFF.

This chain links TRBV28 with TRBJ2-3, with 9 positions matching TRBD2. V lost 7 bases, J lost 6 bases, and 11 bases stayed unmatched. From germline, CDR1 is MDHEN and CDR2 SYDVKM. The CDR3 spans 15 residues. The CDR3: CASTGGLAFGDTQYF. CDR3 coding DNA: TGTGCCAGCACAGGGGGACTAGCATTTGGCGATACGCAGTATTTT.

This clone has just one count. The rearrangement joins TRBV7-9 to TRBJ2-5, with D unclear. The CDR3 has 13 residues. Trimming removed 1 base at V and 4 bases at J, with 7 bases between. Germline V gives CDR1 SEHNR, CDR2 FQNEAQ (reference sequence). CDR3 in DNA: TGTGCCAGCAGCTTAGAGGGCCGAGAGACCCAGTACTTC. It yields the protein CASSLEGRETQYF. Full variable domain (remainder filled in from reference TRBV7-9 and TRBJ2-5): DTGVSQNPRHKITKRGQNVTFRCDPISEHNRLYWYRQTLGQGPEFLTYFQNEAQLEKSRLLSDRFSAERPKGSFSTLEIQRTEQGDSAMYLCASSLEGRETQYFGPGTRLLVL.

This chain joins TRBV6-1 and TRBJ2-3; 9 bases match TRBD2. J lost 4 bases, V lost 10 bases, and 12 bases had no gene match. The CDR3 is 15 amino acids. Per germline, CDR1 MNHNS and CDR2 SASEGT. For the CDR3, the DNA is TGTGCCACCGGGGGGCTAGCGGGACGGTCAGATACGCAGTATTTT. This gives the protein CATGGLAGRSDTQYF.

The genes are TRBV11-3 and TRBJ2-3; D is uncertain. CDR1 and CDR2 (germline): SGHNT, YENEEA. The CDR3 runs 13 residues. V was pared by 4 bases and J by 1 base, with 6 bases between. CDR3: CASSYRGTDTQYF. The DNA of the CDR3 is TGTGCCAGCAGCTACAGAGGCACAGATACGCAGTATTTT.

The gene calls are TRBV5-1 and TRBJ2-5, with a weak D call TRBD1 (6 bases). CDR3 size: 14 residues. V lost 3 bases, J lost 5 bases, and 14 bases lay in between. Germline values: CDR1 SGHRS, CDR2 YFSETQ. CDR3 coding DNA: TGCGCCAGCAGCTCCGGTGGGGGCCGGGAGACCCAGTACTTC. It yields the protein CASSSGGGRETQYF.

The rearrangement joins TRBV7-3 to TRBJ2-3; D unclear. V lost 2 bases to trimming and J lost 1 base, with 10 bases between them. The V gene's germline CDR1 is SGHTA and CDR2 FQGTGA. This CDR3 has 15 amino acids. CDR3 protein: CASSLEAARTDTQYF. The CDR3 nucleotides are TGTGCCAGCAGCTTAGAGGCCGCCCGCACAGATACGCAGTATTTT.

The CDR3 bases are TGTGCCAGCAGCTTAGCGGCAGGGGGCGCGACCGGGGAGCTGTTTTTT. This gives the protein CASSLAAGGATGELFF. The chain is built from TRBV7-3 and TRBJ2-2; 8 bases fit TRBD1. The CDR3 length is 16 residues. The V gene end was trimmed by 2 bases and the J gene end by 5 bases; junction bases not matched to a gene: 7. Germline V gene sequence: CDR1 SGHTA, CDR2 FQGTGA.

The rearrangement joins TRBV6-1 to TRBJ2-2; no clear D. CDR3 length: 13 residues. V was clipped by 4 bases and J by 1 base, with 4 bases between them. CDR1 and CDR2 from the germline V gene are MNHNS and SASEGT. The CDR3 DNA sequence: TGTGCCAGCAGTGGTTGGAACACCGGGGAGCTGTTTTTT. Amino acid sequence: CASSGWNTGELFF.

The CDR3 loop reads CASSLTSGFWEQYF. CDR3 DNA: TGTGCCAGCAGTTTGACTAGCGGGTTCTGGGAGCAGTACTTC. The chain has TRBV28 and TRBJ2-7; 10 bases are a match to TRBD2. The CDR3 has 14 amino acids. Germline CDR1 is MDHEN and CDR2 is SYDVKM. After removal of 3 bases from V and 7 bases from J, the junction contained 6 bases not matched to a gene.

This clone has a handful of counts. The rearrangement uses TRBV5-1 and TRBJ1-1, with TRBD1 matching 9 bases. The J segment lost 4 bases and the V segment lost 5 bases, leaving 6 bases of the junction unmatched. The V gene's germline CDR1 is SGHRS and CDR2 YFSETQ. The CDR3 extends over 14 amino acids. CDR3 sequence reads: CASRTGTGSTEAFF. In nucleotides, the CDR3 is TGCGCCAGCAGGACCGGGACAGGGAGCACTGAAGCTTTCTTT.

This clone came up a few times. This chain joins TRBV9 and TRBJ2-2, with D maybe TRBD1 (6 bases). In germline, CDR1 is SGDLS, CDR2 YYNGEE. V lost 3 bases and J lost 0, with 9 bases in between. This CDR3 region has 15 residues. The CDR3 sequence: CASSARTANTGELFF. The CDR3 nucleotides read TGTGCCAGCAGCGCCAGGACAGCGAACACCGGGGAGCTGTTTTTT. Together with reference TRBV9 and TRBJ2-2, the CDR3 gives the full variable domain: DSGVTQTPKHLITATGQRVTLRCSPRSGDLSVYWYQQSLDQGLQFLIQYYNGEERAKGNILERFSAQQFPDLHSELNLSSLELGDSALYFCASSARTANTGELFFGEGSRLTVL.

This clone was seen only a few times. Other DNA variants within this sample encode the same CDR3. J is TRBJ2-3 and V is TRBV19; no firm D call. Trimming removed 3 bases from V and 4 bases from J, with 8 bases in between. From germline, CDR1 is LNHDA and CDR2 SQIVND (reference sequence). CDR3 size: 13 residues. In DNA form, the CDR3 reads TGTGCCAGTAGTATTGGCAGAGCAGATACGCAGTATTTT. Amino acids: CASSIGRADTQYF.

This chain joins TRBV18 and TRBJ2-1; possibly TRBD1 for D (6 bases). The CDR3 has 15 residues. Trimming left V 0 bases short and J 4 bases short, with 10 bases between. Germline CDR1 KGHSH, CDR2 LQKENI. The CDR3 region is CASSPPSQGYNEQFF. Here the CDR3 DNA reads TGTGCCAGCTCACCACCGAGTCAGGGGTACAATGAGCAGTTCTTC.

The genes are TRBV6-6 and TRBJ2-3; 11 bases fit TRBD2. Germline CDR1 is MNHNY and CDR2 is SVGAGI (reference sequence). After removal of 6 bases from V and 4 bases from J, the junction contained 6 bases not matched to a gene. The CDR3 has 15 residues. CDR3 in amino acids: CASSLLAGVADTQYF. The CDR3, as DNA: TGTGCCAGCAGCTTACTAGCGGGAGTGGCAGATACGCAGTATTTT.

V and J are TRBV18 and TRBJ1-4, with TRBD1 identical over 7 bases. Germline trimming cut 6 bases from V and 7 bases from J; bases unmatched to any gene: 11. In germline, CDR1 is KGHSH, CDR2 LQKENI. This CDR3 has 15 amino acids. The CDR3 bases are TGTGCCAGCTCTCCCGTCAACAGGGGTGGTGAAAAACTGTTTTTT. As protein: CASSPVNRGGEKLFF.

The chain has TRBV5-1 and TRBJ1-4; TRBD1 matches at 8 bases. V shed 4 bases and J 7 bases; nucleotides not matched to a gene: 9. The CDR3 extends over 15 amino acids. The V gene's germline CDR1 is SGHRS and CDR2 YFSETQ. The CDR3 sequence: CASSAQQGGSEKLFF. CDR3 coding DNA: TGCGCCAGCAGCGCGCAACAGGGGGGAAGTGAAAAACTGTTTTTT.

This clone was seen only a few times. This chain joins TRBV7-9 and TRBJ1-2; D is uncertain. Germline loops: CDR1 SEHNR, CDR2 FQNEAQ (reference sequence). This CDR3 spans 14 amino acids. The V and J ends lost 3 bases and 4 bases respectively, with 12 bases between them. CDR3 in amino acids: CASSFTGSSYGYTF. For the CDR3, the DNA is TGTGCCAGCAGCTTTACGGGCTCGAGCTATGGCTACACCTTC.

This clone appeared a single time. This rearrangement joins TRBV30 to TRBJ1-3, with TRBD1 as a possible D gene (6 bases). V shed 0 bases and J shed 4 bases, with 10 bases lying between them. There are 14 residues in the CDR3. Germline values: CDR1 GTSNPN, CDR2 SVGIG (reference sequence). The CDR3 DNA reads TGTGCCTGGAGTGTAGGGGGGACCGGAAACACCATATATTTT. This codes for CAWSVGGTGNTIYF.

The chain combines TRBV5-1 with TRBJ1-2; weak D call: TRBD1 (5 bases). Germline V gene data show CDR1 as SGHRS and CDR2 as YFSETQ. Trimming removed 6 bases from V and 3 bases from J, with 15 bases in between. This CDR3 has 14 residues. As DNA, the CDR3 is TGCGCCAGCATCCCGGCGGGGGATTACTATGGCTACACCTTC. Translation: CASIPAGDYYGYTF.

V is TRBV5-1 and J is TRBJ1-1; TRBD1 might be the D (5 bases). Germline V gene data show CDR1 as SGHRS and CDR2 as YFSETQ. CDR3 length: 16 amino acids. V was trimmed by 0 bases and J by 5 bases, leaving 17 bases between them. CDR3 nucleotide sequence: TGCGCCAGCAGCTTGGACAGGTTCAATATGGGGACTGAAGCTTTCTTT. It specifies CASSLDRFNMGTEAFF. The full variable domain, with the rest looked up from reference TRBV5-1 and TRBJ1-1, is KAGVTQTPRYLIKTRGQQVTLSCSPISGHRSVSWYQQTPGQGLQFLFEYFSETQRNKGNFPGRFSGRQFSNSRSEMNVSTLELGDSALYLCASSLDRFNMGTEAFFGQGTRLTVV.

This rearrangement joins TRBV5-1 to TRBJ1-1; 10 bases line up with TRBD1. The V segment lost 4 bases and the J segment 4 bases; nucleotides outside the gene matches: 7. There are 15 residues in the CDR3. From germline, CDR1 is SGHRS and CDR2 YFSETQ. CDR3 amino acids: CASSETGGESTEAFF. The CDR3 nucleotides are TGCGCCAGCAGCGAGACAGGGGGCGAATCCACTGAAGCTTTCTTT.

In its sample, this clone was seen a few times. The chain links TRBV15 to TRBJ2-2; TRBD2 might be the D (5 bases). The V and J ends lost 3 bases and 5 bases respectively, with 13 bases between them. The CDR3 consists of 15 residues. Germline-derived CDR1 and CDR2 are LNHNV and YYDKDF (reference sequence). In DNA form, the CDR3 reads TGTGCCACCAGCAGGCGGAGGTTGGAGACCGGGGAGCTGTTTTTT. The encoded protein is CATSRRRLETGELFF.

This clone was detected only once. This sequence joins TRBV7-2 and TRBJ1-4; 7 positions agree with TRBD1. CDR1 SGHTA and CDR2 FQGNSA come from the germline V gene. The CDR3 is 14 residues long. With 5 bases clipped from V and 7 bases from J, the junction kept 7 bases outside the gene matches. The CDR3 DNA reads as TGTGCCAGCAGCGAGACAGGGTTGAGTGAAAAACTGTTTTTT. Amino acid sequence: CASSETGLSEKLFF.